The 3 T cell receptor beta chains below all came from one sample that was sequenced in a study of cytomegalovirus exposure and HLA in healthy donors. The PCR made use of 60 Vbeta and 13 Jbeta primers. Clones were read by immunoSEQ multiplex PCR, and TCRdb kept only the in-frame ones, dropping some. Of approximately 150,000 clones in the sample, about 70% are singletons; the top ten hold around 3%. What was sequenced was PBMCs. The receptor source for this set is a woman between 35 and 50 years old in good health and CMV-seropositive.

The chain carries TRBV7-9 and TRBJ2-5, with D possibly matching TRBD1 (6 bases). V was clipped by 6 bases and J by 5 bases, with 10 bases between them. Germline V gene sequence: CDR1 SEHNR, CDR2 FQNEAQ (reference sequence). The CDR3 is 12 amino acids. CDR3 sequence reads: CASSSQGETQYF. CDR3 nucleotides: TGTGCCAGCAGTTCCCAGGGGGAGACCCAGTACTTC.

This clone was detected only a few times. CDR3 DNA sequence: TGTGCCAGCAGTTACCCCGGAGGGGTCACCGGGGAGCTGTTTTTT. It codes for CASSYPGGVTGELFF. The chain combines TRBV6-5 with TRBJ2-2, with D possibly matching TRBD2 (6 bases). Germline V gene sequence: CDR1 MNHEY, CDR2 SVGAGI. Trimming shortened V by 2 bases and J by 4 bases, and 11 bases separated the two germline ends. This CDR3 has 15 amino acids.

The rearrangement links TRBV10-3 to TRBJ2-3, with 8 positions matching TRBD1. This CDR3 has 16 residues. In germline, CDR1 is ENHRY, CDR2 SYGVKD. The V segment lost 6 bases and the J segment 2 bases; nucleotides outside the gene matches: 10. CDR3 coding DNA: TGTGCCATCAGAGGACAGGGTTCGGGGGACACAGATACGCAGTATTTT. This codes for CAIRGQGSGDTDTQYF.